This T cell receptor beta chain comes out of a study of long-term antiretroviral therapy in people with HIV. Study-wide points: ART adherence was not documented, and neither viral resistance nor therapy changes had any data.

Survey level was the resolution at which the v3.0 immunoSEQ assay ran. Here immunoSEQ multiplex PCR was the method, and the copy in TCRdb shows in-frame clones only, minus some. The sample contains tens of thousands of clones, about 90% of which appear only once. Turning to this clone: The antigen is unknown.

Germline CDR1 reads SGDLS; CDR2 reads YYNGEE. This CDR3 region has 15 residues. Trimming took off 6 bases at V and 5 bases at J, with 19 bases between the two ends. The sequence came from a woman between 18 and 30 years old with HIV. Sequencing used unsorted PBMCs, obtained 1.8 years after starting antiretroviral therapy. The chain combines TRBV9 with TRBJ2-3; a possible D gene is TRBD2 (7 bases). The CDR3 region is CASTRGGALRDTQYF. Written as DNA, the CDR3 is TGTGCCAGCACCCGAGGGGGGGCGCTGAGAGATACGCAGTATTTT.